The rows below give T cell receptor beta chains drawn from one sample of a study of shared clonotypes between healthy human individuals. Assay: immunoSEQ multiplex PCR; the TCRdb copy retains only in-frame clones and omits some. The sample includes about 2 million clones, approximately 94% of them seen just once. Sequencing was performed on naive CD8+ T cells sorted from blood. All receptors come from a man aged 18-30 years in good health. Both conserved end residues are part of each CDR3. A D gene is named only where the DNA matches it firmly. Size is omitted from some rows. Given values are once, few, many or a class for expanded clones.

j_call d_call clone_size v_call cdr3_nt cdr3_aa
TRBJ2-7 NA NA TRBV28 TGTGCCAGCAGTTTGTTGATAGGGTCCGGCGAGCAGTACTTC CASSLLIGSGEQYF
TRBJ2-5 TRBD2 NA TRBV6-5 TGTGCCAGCAGTTACCTCCCTAGCGGGAAAGAGACCCAGTACTTC CASSYLPSGKETQYF
TRBJ2-1 NA NA TRBV7-6 TGTGCCAGCAGCTTAGGGTCTGCAGTGAGTGACAATGAGCAGTTCTTC CASSLGSAVSDNEQFF
TRBJ1-5 NA NA TRBV2 TGTGCCAGCAGTGGGGCCGGAGGCGAGGCCCGCAATCAGCCCCAGCATTTT CASSGAGGEARNQPQHF
TRBJ2-7 TRBD2 NA TRBV4-1 TGCGCCAGCAGCCAAAGGCTAGCGGGTGGGGAGCAGTACTTC CASSQRLAGGEQYF
TRBJ1-1 NA NA TRBV27 TGTGCCAGCAGTTTACAGGGATTGAACACTGAAGCTTTCTTT CASSLQGLNTEAFF
TRBJ2-1 TRBD2 NA TRBV7-9 TGTGCCAGCAGCCTCGGGACTAGCGGGACCTTCAATGAGCAGTTCTTC CASSLGTSGTFNEQFF
TRBJ1-1 NA NA TRBV28 TGTGCCAGCAGTTCCGCCAGGGAGGGCACTGAAGCTTTCTTT CASSSAREGTEAFF
TRBJ2-6 NA NA TRBV5-1 TGCGCCACCGACTCGGACGGGGCCAACGTCCTGACTTTC CATDSDGANVLTF
TRBJ2-1 NA few TRBV10-3 TGTGCCATCAGTGAGTCAGGGGGGGCTGCCTACAATGAGCAGTTCTTC CAISESGGAAYNEQFF
TRBJ2-5 TRBD2 NA TRBV5-4 TGTGCCAGCAGCTTAGGGACTAGCTCTGGAGAGACCCAGTACTTC CASSLGTSSGETQYF
TRBJ2-3 NA NA TRBV4-1 TGCGCCAGCAGCCAAGAGCGACTGCGAACAGATACGCAGTATTTT CASSQERLRTDTQYF
TRBJ2-1 NA NA TRBV27 TGTGCCAGCAGTTTACTGGAGGGTCTCTCCTACAATGAGCAGTTCTTC CASSLLEGLSYNEQFF
TRBJ2-2 TRBD2 NA TRBV5-1 TGCGCCAGCAGCGGGCTAAGCGGGACTAGCGGGAGTGACGGGGAGCTGTTTTTT CASSGLSGTSGSDGELFF